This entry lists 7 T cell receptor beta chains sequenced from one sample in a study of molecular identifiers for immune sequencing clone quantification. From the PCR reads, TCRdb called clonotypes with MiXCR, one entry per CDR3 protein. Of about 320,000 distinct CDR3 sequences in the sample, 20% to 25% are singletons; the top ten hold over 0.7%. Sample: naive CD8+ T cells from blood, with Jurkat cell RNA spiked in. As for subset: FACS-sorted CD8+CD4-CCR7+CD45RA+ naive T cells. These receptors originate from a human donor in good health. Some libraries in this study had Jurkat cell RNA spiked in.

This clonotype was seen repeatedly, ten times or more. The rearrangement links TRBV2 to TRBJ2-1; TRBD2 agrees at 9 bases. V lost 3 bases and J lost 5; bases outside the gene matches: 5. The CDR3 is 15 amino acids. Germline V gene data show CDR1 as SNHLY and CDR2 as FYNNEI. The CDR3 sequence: CASSDGTSRNNEQFF. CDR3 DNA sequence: TGTGCCAGCAGTGATGGGACTAGCAGAAACAATGAGCAGTTCTTC. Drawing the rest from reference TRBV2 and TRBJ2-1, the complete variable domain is EPEVTQTPSHQVTQMGQEVILRCVPISNHLYFYWYRQILGQKVEFLVSFYNNEISEKSEIFDDQFSVERPDGSNFTLKIRSTKLEDSAMYFCASSDGTSRNNEQFFGPGTRLTVL.

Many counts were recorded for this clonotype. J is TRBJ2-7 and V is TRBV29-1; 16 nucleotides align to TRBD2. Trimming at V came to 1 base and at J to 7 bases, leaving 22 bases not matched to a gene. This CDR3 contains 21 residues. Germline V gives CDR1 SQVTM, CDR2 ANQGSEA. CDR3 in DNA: TGCAGCGTTGAAGGGGTTACGGACAGGCCGGGACTAGCGGGAGGGCCGGGGGAGCAGTACTTC. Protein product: CSVEGVTDRPGLAGGPGEQYF.

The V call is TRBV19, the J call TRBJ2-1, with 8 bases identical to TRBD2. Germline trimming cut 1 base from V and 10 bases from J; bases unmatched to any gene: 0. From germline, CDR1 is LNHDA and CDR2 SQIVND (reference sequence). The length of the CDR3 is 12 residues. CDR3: CASSIGLAEQFF. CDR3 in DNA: TGTGCCAGTAGTATAGGACTAGCGGAGCAGTTCTTC. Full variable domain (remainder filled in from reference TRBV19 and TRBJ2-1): DGGITQSPKYLFRKEGQNVTLSCEQNLNHDAMYWYRQDPGQGLRLIYYSQIVNDFQKGDIAEGYSVSREKKESFPLTVTSAQKNPTAFYLCASSIGLAEQFFGPGTRLTVL.

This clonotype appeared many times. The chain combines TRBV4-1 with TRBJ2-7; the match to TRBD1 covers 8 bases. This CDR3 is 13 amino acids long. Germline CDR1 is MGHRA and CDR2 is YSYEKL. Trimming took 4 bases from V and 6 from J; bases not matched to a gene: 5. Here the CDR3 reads CASSRPQGGEQYF. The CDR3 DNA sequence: TGCGCCAGCAGCCGACCACAGGGGGGCGAGCAGTACTTC.

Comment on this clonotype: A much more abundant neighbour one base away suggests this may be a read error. The CDR3, as DNA: TGTGCCGGCAGCTTGGCCGGGGGACGGGGTAGCACAGATACGCAGTATTTT. Translating it yields CAGSLAGGRGSTDTQYF. This chain connects TRBV5-3 to TRBJ2-3; the D gene is possibly TRBD2 (6 bases). TRBV5-3 is treated as an ORF (open reading frame) with a function not yet certain. The CDR3 runs to 17 residues. The ends were cut back, 10 bases at V and 0 bases at J, with 24 bases in the middle.

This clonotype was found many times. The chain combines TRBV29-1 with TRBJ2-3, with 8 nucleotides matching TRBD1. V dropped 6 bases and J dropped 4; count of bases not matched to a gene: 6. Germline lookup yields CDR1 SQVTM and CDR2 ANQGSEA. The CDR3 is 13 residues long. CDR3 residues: CSVQGTGPDTQYF. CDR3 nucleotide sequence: TGCAGCGTCCAGGGGACAGGTCCAGATACGCAGTATTTT.

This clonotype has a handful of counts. The CDR3 region is CASSMWAGGIYEQYF. For the CDR3, the DNA is TGTGCCAGTAGTATGTGGGCAGGGGGGATCTACGAGCAGTACTTC. The J gene is TRBJ2-7, the V gene TRBV19; maybe TRBD1 (7 bases). From germline, CDR1 is LNHDA and CDR2 SQIVND (reference sequence). CDR3 length: 15 amino acids. Trimming removed 3 bases from V and 3 bases from J, with 15 bases in between.